The entry below gives a single TCR beta chain sequence along with its context. Per the original data handling: Amplification from reference gene primers served as the basis for estimated nucleated cell counts. Libraries were prepared by immunoSEQ multiplex PCR; TCRdb keeps only in-frame clonotypes and omits some of them. For V, J and clone size, that table is used; D and trimming come from the DNA. The sample gives approximately 280,000 clones, approximately 89% of which show up once; approximately 12% is in the top ten. The data are from a study of blood T cell repertoires in COVID-19. On the study more broadly: COVID-19 samples, acute and convalescent, were from the United States, Italy and Spain. The cDNA or gDNA used as material had been derived from T cells, B-cell-depleted T cells, or PBMCs.

The TCR sequence derives from a woman aged 55-69 years with acute or convalescent COVID-19. Sequenced sample: peripheral blood.

The CDR3 region has the DNA TGTGCCAGCAGTGCAGTCTTGCCCTACGAGCAGTACTTC. Translated, it gives CASSAVLPYEQYF. The chain carries TRBV25-1 and TRBJ2-7, with D unclear. The V end lost 4 bases, the J end lost 2 bases, and 9 bases lay between the germline ends. Germline values: CDR1 MGHDK, CDR2 SYGVNS. CDR3 length: 13 residues.